This TCR beta chain derives from a study of cytomegalovirus exposure and HLA in healthy donors. Turning to the study itself: From approximately 170 million T cells, an earlier analysis saw approximately 110 million unique TCR beta sequences.

In regard to this clone: The antigen remains undetermined.

This CDR3 has 13 amino acids. V dropped 0 bases and J dropped 6 bases, with 8 bases sitting between them. CDR1 and CDR2 from the germline V gene are SGDLS and YYNGEE. Overall study findings and caveats: A later analysis linked a missense DCLRE1C variant to TCR beta V- and J-gene trimming. In an earlier analysis, most TCR beta V segments were productive about 87% or about 30% of the time.

The study ran its PCR with 60 Vbeta and 13 Jbeta primers. Only in-frame clones appear in the TCRdb table, and some are missing; sequencing was by immunoSEQ multiplex PCR. This table holds 60,000 to 85,000 clones, around 82% found once. At the time of sampling, donors were nominally healthy, though unrecorded immune exposures were likely. The TCR originated in a man in his forties in good health and CMV-seronegative. Sequencing input: PBMCs. This sequence joins TRBV9 and TRBJ2-3; D might be TRBD2 (5 bases). CDR3 amino acids: CASSVATGDTQYF. DNA for the CDR3: TGTGCCAGCAGCGTAGCTACGGGGGATACGCAGTATTTT.